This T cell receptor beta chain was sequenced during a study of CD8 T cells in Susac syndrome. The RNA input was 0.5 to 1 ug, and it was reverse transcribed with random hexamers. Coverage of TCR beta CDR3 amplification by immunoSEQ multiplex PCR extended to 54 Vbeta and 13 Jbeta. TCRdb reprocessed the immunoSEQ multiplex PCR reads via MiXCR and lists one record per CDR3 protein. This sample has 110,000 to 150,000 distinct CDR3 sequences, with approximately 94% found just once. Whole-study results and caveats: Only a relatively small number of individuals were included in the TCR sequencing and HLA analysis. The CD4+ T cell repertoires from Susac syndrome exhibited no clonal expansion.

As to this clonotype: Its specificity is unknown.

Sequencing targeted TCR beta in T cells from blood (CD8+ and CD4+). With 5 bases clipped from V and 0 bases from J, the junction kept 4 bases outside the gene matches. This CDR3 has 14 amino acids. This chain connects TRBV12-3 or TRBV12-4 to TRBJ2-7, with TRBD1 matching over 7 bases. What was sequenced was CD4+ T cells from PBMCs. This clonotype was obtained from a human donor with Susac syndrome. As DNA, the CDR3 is TGTGCCAGCAGTAGGACAGGTTACTCCTACGAGCAGTACTTC. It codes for CASSRTGYSYEQYF.